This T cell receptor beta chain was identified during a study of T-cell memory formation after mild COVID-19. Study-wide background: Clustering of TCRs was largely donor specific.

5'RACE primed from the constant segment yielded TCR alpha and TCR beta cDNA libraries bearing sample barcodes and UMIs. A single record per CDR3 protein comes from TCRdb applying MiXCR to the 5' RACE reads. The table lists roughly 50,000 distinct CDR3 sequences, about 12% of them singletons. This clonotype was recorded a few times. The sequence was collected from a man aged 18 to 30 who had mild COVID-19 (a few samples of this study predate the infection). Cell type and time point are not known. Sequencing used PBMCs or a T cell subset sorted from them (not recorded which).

The CDR3: CASSQNRGTDTQYF. In nucleotides, the CDR3 is TGTGCCAGCAGCCAAAACAGGGGAACAGATACGCAGTATTTT. The rearrangement joins TRBV16 to TRBJ2-3; the match to TRBD1 covers 7 bases. The CDR3 covers 14 residues. With 2 bases clipped from V and 3 bases from J, the junction kept 2 bases outside the gene matches. Germline V gene sequence: CDR1 KGHSY, CDR2 FQNENV. Together with reference TRBV16 and TRBJ2-3, the CDR3 gives the full variable domain: GEEVAQTPKHLVRGEGQKAKLYCAPIKGHSYVFWYQQVLKNEFKFLISFQNENVFDETGMPKERFSAKCLPNSPCSLEIQATKLEDSAVYFCASSQNRGTDTQYFGPGTRLTVL.